This T cell receptor (beta chain) was observed in a study of OX40 agonist ivuxolimab in advanced cancers. For the study at large: Cancers in dose escalation were hepatocellular, melanoma, renal cell and head and neck. It was permissible to have had prior anti-PD-1, anti-PD-L1 or anti-CTLA-4 therapy, and under 45% had some. Overall study results and limits: The specificity for antigen of the expanded peripheral T cells was not determined.

TCRdb's copy holds only in-frame clones and misses some; the assay was immunoSEQ multiplex PCR. Here the sample spans about 22,000 clones, 84% being singletons. As for this clone: Its specificity is not known.

Trimming shortened V by 2 bases and J by 2 bases, and 15 bases separated the two germline ends. Germline CDR1 is MNHEY and CDR2 is SMNVEV (reference sequence). CDR3 size: 16 residues. The origin of this receptor is an adult with an advanced solid tumor such as melanoma, head and neck, liver or kidney cancer. The material was CD4+ or CD8+ T cells sorted from blood, obtained in a trial of the OX40 agonist ivuxolimab. V usage is TRBV27 and J usage is TRBJ1-1, with D perhaps TRBD1 (6 bases). CDR3 loop: CASSLLGGGQNTEAFF. Written as DNA, the CDR3 is TGTGCCAGCAGTTTACTCGGTGGGGGGCAAAACACTGAAGCTTTCTTT.